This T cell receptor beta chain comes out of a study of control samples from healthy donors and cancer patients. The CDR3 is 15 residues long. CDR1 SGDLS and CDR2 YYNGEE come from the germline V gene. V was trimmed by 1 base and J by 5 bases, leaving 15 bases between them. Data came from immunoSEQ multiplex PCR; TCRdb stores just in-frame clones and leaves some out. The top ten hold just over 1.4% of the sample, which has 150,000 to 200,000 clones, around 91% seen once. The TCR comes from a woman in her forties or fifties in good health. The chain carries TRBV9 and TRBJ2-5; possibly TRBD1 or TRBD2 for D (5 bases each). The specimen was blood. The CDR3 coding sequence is TGTGCCAGCAGCGTATGGGACGAGAATCTCGAGACCCAGTACTTC. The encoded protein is CASSVWDENLETQYF. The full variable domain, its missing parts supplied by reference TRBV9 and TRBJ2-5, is DSGVTQTPKHLITATGQRVTLRCSPRSGDLSVYWYQQSLDQGLQFLIQYYNGEERAKGNILERFSAQQFPDLHSELNLSSLELGDSALYFCASSVWDENLETQYFGPGTRLLVL.